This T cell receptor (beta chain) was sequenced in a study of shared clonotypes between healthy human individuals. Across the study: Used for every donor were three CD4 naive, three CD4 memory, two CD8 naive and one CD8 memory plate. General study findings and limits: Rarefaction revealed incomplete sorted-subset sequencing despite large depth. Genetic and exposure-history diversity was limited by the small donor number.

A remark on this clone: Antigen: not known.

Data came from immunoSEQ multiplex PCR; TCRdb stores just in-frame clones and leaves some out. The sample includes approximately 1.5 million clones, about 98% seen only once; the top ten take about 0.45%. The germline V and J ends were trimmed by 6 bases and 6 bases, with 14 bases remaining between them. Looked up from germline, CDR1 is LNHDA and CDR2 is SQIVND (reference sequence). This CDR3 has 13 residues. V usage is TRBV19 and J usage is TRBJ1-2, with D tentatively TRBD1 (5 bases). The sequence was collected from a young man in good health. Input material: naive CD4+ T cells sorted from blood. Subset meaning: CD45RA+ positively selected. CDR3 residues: CASSRTMMDGYTF. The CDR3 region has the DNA TGTGCCAGTAGCCGGACAATGATGGATGGCTACACCTTC.